Sequencing of this T cell receptor (beta chain) was carried out in a study of T-cell memory formation after mild COVID-19. General observations from the study: Confirmation was lacking for SARS-CoV-2 specificity of second-wave clones that peaked on day 37.

A 5'RACE reaction primed in the constant segment made cDNA libraries of TCR alpha and TCR beta, and these carried sample barcodes and UMIs. TCRdb redid the calling of the 5' RACE reads with MiXCR, one entry per CDR3 protein. The table has about 350,000 distinct CDR3 sequences, approximately 27% seen once; the top ten hold roughly 13%. The CDR3 runs to 13 residues. V shed 4 bases and J 8 bases; nucleotides not matched to a gene: 5. Per germline, CDR1 DFQATT and CDR2 SNEGSKA (reference sequence). Worth noting for this clonotype: What it binds is unknown.

Sequencing used PBMCs or a T cell subset sorted from them (not recorded which). This clonotype originated in an adult woman who had mild COVID-19 (a few samples of this study predate the infection). Cell type and time point are not known. This sequence joins TRBV20-1 and TRBJ1-4; 9 bases map to TRBD1. For the CDR3, the DNA is TGCAGTGCTACCGGGACAGGGTACGAAAAACTGTTTTTT. Translated: CSATGTGYEKLFF.